This T cell receptor beta chain was recovered during a study of T cell repertoires in cytomegalovirus infection. Across the study: Matching HLA type, along with CMV infection, was indicated by public TCR beta signatures. Study results and caveats: The cumulative frequency of public TCR beta families identified carriers of CMV plus the relevant HLA. Dominant in the ex vivo response were TCR beta clonotypes restricted by HLA-C and specific for CMV.

TCRdb reprocessed the reads via MiXCR and lists one record per CDR3 protein. The sample includes about 190,000 distinct CDR3 sequences, roughly 9% of them seen just once. This clonotype came up a few times. The antigen is not known. The ends were cut back, 4 bases at V and 3 bases at J, with 9 bases in the middle. The CDR3 covers 14 residues. The germline gives CDR1 KGHDR, CDR2 SFDVKD. The source material was PBMCs. The V and J genes are TRBV24-1 and TRBJ2-1, with D tentatively TRBD1 (6 bases). The clonotype comes from a human donor in good health (CMV status not recorded). Some clones in this sample may be carry-over from other donors' samples. CDR3: CATSEGTYYNEQFF. The CDR3 nucleotides are TGTGCCACCAGTGAGGGGACATACTACAATGAGCAGTTCTTC.